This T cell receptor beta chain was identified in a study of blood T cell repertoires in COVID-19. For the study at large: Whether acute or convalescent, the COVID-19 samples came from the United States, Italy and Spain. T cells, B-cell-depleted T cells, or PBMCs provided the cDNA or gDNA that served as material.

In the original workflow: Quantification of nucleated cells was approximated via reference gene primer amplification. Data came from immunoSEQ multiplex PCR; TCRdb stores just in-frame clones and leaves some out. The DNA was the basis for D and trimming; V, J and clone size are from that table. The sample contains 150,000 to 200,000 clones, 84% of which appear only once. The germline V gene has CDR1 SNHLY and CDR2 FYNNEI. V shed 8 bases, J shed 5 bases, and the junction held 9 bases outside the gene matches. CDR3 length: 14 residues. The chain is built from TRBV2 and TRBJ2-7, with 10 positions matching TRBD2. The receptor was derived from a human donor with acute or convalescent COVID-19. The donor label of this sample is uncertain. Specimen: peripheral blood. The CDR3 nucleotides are TGTGCCAGCGCCGATAGCGGGGGGAGCCACGAGCAGTACTTC. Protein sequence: CASADSGGSHEQYF.